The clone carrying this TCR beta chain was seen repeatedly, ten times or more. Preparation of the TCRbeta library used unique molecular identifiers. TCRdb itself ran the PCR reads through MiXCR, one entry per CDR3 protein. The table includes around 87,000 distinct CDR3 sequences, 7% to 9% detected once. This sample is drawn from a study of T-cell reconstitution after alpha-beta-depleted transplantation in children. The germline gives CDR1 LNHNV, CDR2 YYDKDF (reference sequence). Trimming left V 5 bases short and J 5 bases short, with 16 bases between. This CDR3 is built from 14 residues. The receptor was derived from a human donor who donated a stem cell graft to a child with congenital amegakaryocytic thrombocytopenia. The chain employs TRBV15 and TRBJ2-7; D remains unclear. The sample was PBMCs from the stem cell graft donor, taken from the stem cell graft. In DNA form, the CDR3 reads TGTGCCACCAGCCCGGAGTCGTTTTGGAACGAGCAGTACTTC. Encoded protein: CATSPESFWNEQYF.